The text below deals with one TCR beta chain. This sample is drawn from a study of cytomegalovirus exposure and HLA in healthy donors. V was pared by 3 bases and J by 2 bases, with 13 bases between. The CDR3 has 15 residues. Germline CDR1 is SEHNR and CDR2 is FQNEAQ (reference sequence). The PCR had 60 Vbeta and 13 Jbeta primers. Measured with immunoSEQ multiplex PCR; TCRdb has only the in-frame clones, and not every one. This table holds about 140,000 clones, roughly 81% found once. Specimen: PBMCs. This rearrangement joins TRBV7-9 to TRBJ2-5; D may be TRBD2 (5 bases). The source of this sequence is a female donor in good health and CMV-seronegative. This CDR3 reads CASSLISREQETQYF. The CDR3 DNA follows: TGTGCCAGCAGCTTGATCTCCCGGGAACAAGAGACCCAGTACTTC.